This is a list of T cell receptor beta chains from one sample in a study of cytomegalovirus exposure and HLA in healthy donors. The table came from immunoSEQ multiplex PCR; TCRdb's copy has only in-frame clones and leaves some out. Found here are 95,000 to 150,000 clones, 63% of them singletons; the top ten hold 8% to 10%. The source material was PBMCs. The receptor set was obtained from a man between 35 and 55 years old in good health and CMV-seropositive. Both conserved end residues are trimmed from each CDR3. Clone size is given for some rows only: seen once, a few or many times, or a class if the clone is expanded.

clone_size v_call cdr3_aa
once TRBV6-1 ASSERDSRYEQY
few TRBV28 ASSPSSGRSFEQY
- TRBV5-1 ASSLDGGTSRELF
- TRBV5-4 ASSFDRGDEQY
few TRBV7-2 ASSQGGRGNQPQH
- TRBV5-4 ASSLDGGETQY
once TRBV5-1 ASSLEVSESSNTQY
once TRBV18 ASSLTQGAGTEAF
- TRBV11-3 ASSFRVPSGSRETQY
- TRBV29-1 SVATQNTEAF
few TRBV5-1 ASSLDSSGNTIY
- TRBV10-3 AISAGAGGTDEQF
- TRBV5-1 ASSLGRGGAFDTEAF
few TRBV19 ASSIGEGYEQY
few TRBV5-4 ASSWGSGYGYT
- TRBV10-3 AIRAGVAESPLH
- TRBV5-5 ASSLAGGITNEKLF
- TRBV19 ASSGGGLGQPQH
few TRBV11-2 ASSLARFRPTTTDTQY
- TRBV9 ASSSGQGASAYGYT
- TRBV6-5 ASRPGVILREQY
- TRBV6-5 ASSYTRTGGGYGYT
- TRBV10-3 AITPDRGTGELF
- TRBV9 ASSVAGSPYNEQF
few TRBV4-3 ASSQEGNLRGYAF
- TRBV30 AWSHNTGGGNQPQH
- TRBV29-1 SVTGADTDTQY
- TRBV5-1 ASSLEVGRLAETQY
- TRBV21-1 ASSNRASGAPRAF
- TRBV5-4 ASSLLKVAGADTQY
- TRBV30 AWSAGRGSNQPQH
- TRBV6-6 ASSYSFQGNTEAF
- TRBV11-2 ASSTLAGGYNEQF
few TRBV9 ASSGQGNEQY
- TRBV9 ASSVGPRDRGYSGELF
- TRBV7-6 ASSPGTANEKLF
- TRBV14 ASSPGTGYGQPQH
- TRBV7-9 ASSLYGTGEKDTQY
- TRBV7-2 ASSLAGSSYNEQF
- TRBV5-1 ASSLNPNRGSYEQY
- TRBV30 AWTAPGSSGNTIY